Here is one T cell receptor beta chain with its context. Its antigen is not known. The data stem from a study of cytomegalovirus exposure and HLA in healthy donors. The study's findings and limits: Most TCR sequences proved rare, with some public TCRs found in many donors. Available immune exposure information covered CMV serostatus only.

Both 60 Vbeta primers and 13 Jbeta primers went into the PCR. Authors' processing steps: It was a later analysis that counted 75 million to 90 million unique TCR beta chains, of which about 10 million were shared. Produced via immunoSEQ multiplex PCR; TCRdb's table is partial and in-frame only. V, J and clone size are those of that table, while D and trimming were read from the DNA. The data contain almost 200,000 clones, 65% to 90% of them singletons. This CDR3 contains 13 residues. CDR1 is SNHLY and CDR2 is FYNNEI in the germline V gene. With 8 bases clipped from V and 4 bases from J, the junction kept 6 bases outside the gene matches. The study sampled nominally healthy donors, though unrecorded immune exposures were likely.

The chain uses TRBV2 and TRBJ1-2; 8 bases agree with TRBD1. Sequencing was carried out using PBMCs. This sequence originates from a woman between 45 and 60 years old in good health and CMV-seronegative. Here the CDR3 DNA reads TGTGCCAGCTCGGCAGGGGGCCTCTATGGCTACACCTTC. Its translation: CASSAGGLYGYTF. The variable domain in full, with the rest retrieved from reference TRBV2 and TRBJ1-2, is EPEVTQTPSHQVTQMGQEVILRCVPISNHLYFYWYRQILGQKVEFLVSFYNNEISEKSEIFDDQFSVERPDGSNFTLKIRSTKLEDSAMYFCASSAGGLYGYTFGSGTRLTVV.